This T cell receptor (beta chain) was obtained from a study of T cell responses to AZD1222 COVID-19 vaccine. Study-level points and caveats: Along spike, vaccine-associated CD4 TCRs were found throughout, with dominance at 160-218 and 743-854. The donor cohort was predominantly white British with a female majority, and clonal diversity may have been underestimated. Two AZD1222 administrations were followed by greater Spike-specific TCR breadth and depth.

Here immunoSEQ multiplex PCR was the method, and the copy in TCRdb shows in-frame clones only, minus some. The sample contains 150,000 to 200,000 clones, just over 85% of which appear only once. With regard to this clone: Antigen specificity is unknown.

Trimming stripped 3 bases from V and 0 bases from J, with 17 bases between. The V gene's germline CDR1 is GTSNPN and CDR2 SVGIG (reference sequence). The CDR3 is 16 amino acids. The TCR was taken from an adult who received the AZD1222 COVID-19 vaccine. V is TRBV30 and J is TRBJ1-1; no clear D gene. Sequenced here: peripheral blood, sampled 28 days after the second AZD1222 dose. CDR3: CAWSLLMAGMNTEAFF. CDR3 DNA: TGTGCCTGGAGCTTACTAATGGCAGGCATGAACACTGAAGCTTTCTTT.